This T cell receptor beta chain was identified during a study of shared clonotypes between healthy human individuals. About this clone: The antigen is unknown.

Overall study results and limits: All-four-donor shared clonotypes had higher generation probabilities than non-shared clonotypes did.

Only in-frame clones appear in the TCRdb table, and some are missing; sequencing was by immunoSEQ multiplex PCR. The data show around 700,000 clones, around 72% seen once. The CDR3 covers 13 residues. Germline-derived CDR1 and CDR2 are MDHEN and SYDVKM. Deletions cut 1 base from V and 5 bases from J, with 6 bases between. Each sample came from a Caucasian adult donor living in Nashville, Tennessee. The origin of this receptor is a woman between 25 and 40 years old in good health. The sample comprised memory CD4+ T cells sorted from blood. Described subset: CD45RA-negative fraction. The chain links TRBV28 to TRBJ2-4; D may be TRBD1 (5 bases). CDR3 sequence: CASSLSRENIQYF. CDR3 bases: TGTGCCAGCAGTTTATCCAGGGAAAACATTCAGTACTTC.